Below are 8 T cell receptor beta chains sequenced from a single sample in a study of blood T cell repertoires in COVID-19. Clones were read by immunoSEQ multiplex PCR, and TCRdb kept only the in-frame ones, dropping some. Of 120,000 to 150,000 clones in the sample, about 91% were seen once. What was sequenced was peripheral blood. Receptors were obtained from a human donor in a cohort sampled during active COVID-19.

The chain has TRBV5-1 and TRBJ2-1, with 10 bases that match TRBD2. Germline V gene lookup returns CDR1 SGHRS and CDR2 YFSETQ. CDR3 size: 14 residues. J was trimmed by 9 bases and V by 0 bases; bases with no gene match: 3. CDR3 amino acids: CASSLVSGGTEQFF. Written as DNA, the CDR3 is TGCGCCAGCAGCTTGGTTAGCGGGGGGACTGAGCAGTTCTTC.

This chain connects TRBV6-1 to TRBJ1-2; weak D call: TRBD1 (6 bases). V lost 0 bases, J lost 5 bases, and 10 bases lay in between. The CDR3 extends over 14 amino acids. The germline V gene encodes CDR1 MNHNS and CDR2 SASEGT. This CDR3 is CASSEARTVYGYTF. Written as DNA, the CDR3 is TGTGCCAGCAGTGAAGCTAGGACAGTTTATGGCTACACCTTC.

The chain recombines TRBV4-2 with TRBJ2-7; 8 nucleotides agree with TRBD2. CDR3 length: 13 residues. The germline gives CDR1 LGHNA, CDR2 YNFKEQ. V shed 8 bases, J shed 4 bases, and the junction held 7 bases outside the gene matches. CDR3 sequence: CASPRASGYEQYF. The CDR3 DNA follows: TGTGCCAGCCCTCGGGCTAGCGGGTACGAGCAGTACTTC.

V and J are TRBV11-3 and TRBJ2-1; a weak D match, TRBD2 (5 bases). CDR3 length: 15 amino acids. Trimming stripped 5 bases from V and 7 bases from J, with 18 bases between. In germline, CDR1 is SGHNT, CDR2 YENEEA. The CDR3 DNA is TGTGCCAGCAGCCCCGGAATAGCGTTGAGTAATGAGCAGTTCTTC. Translation gives CASSPGIALSNEQFF.

The chain joins TRBV2 to TRBJ1-5; D is unclear. The germline V and J ends were trimmed by 8 bases and 4 bases, with 12 bases remaining between them. The germline V gene has CDR1 SNHLY and CDR2 FYNNEI. CDR3 length: 13 residues. CDR3 protein: CASQGEDNQPQHF. The CDR3 DNA sequence: TGTGCCAGCCAAGGAGAAGATAATCAGCCCCAGCATTTT.

The CDR3 reads CASSPGIGELFF. In nucleotides, the CDR3 is TGTGCCAGCAGTCCGGGGATCGGGGAGCTGTTTTTT. V is TRBV27 and J is TRBJ2-2, with TRBD2 as a possible D gene (5 bases). Trimming left V 5 bases short and J 7 bases short, with 8 bases between. CDR1 MNHEY and CDR2 SMNVEV come from the germline V gene (reference sequence). The CDR3 has 12 residues.

The sample holds one count of this clone. The rearrangement joins TRBV21-1 to TRBJ2-5; the table calls TRBD2, which could not be checked here. TRBV21-1 is a pseudogene locus. The CDR3 has 16 residues. CDR3 loop: CASSKSGFGAQETQYF. In DNA, the CDR3 is TGTGCCAGCAGCAAATCCGGCTTTGGAGCGCAAGAGACCCAGTACTTC.

This clone was seen at least ten times. The V call is TRBV19, the J call TRBJ1-5, with 7 bases that match TRBD1. Germline CDR1 LNHDA, CDR2 SQIVND (reference sequence). This CDR3 has 15 amino acids. V lost 1 base and J lost 4; bases outside the gene matches: 4. DNA for the CDR3: TGTGCCAGTAGTATAGGGTACAGGGGTAATCAGCCCCAGCATTTT. Encoded protein: CASSIGYRGNQPQHF.